The sequence of this T cell receptor beta chain was determined in a study of post-analysis software for immune sequencing data. Study-wide results and caveats: When the samples were clustered directly with F measure, those that had been prepared in the same batch showed strong co-clustering. TRBV5-6, TRBV5-1 and TRBV20-1 belonged to a set of about 5 TRBV segments that were more frequent in patients than controls. Significantly lower normalized Chao1 diversity was found in patients with multiple sclerosis relative to controls.

The CDR3 has 17 residues. The germline V and J ends were trimmed by 1 base and 3 bases, with 20 bases remaining between them. Germline assignment: CDR1 DFQATT and CDR2 SNEGSKA (reference sequence). Note on this clonotype: The antigen is unknown.

Researchers reported that TCR beta cDNA libraries carried unique molecular identifiers. Input of about 0.9 to 10 million T cells yielded 450,000 to 550,000 cDNA molecules. TCRdb reprocessed the PCR reads with MiXCR, giving one entry per CDR3 protein. The profile covers about 210,000 distinct CDR3 sequences, with 29% appearing a single time and approximately 3.6% taken by the ten largest. The TCR was taken from a girl under 18 with multiple sclerosis. The sequencing input was blood. The rearrangement links TRBV20-1 to TRBJ2-3; TRBD2 is a possible D gene (6 bases). CDR3 in amino acids: CSARGWTGELYTDTQYF. The CDR3 nucleotides are TGCAGTGCTAGAGGTTGGACGGGAGAGCTGTATACAGATACGCAGTATTTT.